This T cell receptor (beta chain) was found in a study of shared clonotypes between healthy human individuals. Assay: immunoSEQ multiplex PCR; the TCRdb copy retains only in-frame clones and omits some. Of about 490,000 clones listed, 76% are singletons. The sample was PBMCs. The clonotype was recovered from a woman between 35 and 50 years old in good health. Some clones in this sample may be carry-over from other donors' samples.

The CDR3 DNA sequence: TGTGCCAGCAGCTTAGCTTCGGCCCAGTACTTC. Translation: CASSLASAQYF. The V gene is TRBV7-9, the J gene TRBJ2-5; D unresolved. V was cut by 0 bases and J by 9 bases, with 5 bases left in between. The CDR3 is made up of 11 amino acids. The germline V gene encodes CDR1 SEHNR and CDR2 FQNEAQ (reference sequence).